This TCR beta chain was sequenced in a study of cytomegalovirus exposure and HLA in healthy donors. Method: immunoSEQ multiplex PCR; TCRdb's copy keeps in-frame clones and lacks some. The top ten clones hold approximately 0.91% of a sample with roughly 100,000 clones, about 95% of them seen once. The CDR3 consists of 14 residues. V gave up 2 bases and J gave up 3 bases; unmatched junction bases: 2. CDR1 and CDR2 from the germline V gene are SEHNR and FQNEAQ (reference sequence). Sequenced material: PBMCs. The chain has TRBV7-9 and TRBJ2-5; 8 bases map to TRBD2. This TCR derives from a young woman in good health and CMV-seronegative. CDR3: CASSLNSGEETQYF. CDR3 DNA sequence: TGTGCCAGCAGCTTAAATAGCGGGGAAGAGACCCAGTACTTC.